This T cell receptor (beta chain) was sequenced in a study of human T cells and chemical hapten exposure. About the research overall: Throughout a study of approximately 25 weeks, patients underwent weekly scalp administration of diphenylcyclopropenone doses. Patients, a majority of them female, were diagnosed with alopecia areata, totalis or universalis.

Germline CDR1 PRHDT, CDR2 FYEKMQ (reference sequence). Deletions cut 5 bases from V and 2 bases from J, with 22 bases between. This CDR3 is built from 17 residues. How the authors handled the data: Samples held a median of around 100,000 TCRs, range roughly 23,224–700,000. TCRdb recomputed calls from the RACE reads with MiXCR, one row per CDR3 protein. The V and J calls come from TCRdb's annotation, not from the publication. The table has around 57,000 distinct CDR3 sequences, 11% seen once. Specified time point: pre-sensitization, week 0. Sample treatment: therapeutic diphenylcyclopropenone sensitization with weekly scalp DPC. Regarding the study as a whole: PT1 expanded TCR counts correlated positively with patch test score.

This clonotype was counted ten times or more. The antigen remains unidentified. This sample comprised whole blood, obtained in connection with sensitization to the hapten diphenylcyclopropenone (DPC). The source of this sequence is a woman aged 40 to 50 with alopecia areata. Some clones in this sample may be carry-over from other donors' samples. The genes are TRBV13 and TRBJ2-7, with D perhaps TRBD2 (7 bases). The CDR3 loop is CASSHRRGAGTTYEQYF. CDR3 nucleotide sequence: TGTGCCAGCAGCCACCGTCGGGGGGCGGGGACTACCTACGAGCAGTACTTC.